The T cell receptor (beta chain) described here comes from a study of blood T cells in healthy people across ages. Regarding the study as a whole: A greater number of naive CD4+ cells and higher diversity distinguished long-lived donors from aged donors. Higher naive T cell percentage went strongly together with higher TCR beta diversity.

Primers used in a second PCR of roughly 6 to 11 cycles were a sample-barcoded 5' primer and a J-beta primer mix. The authors tagged each cDNA molecule using a template-switch adaptor with 12 random nucleotides. Any given sample supplied a minimum of 2.5 million CDR3-containing paired-end reads. MiXCR, applied by TCRdb to the 5' RACE reads, yields one record per CDR3 protein. The data contain 1.5 million to 2 million distinct CDR3 sequences, roughly 50% of them singletons. V lost 4 bases to trimming and J lost 0 bases, with 12 bases between them. Germline V CDR1 and CDR2: SGHTA, FQGNSA. The CDR3 is made up of 15 amino acids. Notes on this clonotype: The antigen remains undetermined.

This sequence was found in a woman in her thirties or forties in good health. V gene TRBV7-2 combines with J gene TRBJ1-2; no reliable D call. Sequencing input: blood. Written as DNA, the CDR3 is TGTGCCAGCAGCTCAGGTTCAACAGCTAACTATGGCTACACCTTC. It specifies CASSSGSTANYGYTF.